The rows below give T cell receptor beta chains drawn from one sample of a study of blood T cell repertoires in COVID-19. Sequenced by immunoSEQ multiplex PCR; TCRdb stores in-frame clones only, minus some. This table has approximately 88,000 clones, around 82% appearing once. The specimen sequenced was peripheral blood. The receptors shown here come from a man aged 45 to 65 who had recovered from COVID-19. The CDR3 runs from the conserved cysteine through the conserved F or W. Fields, in order: CDR3 DNA, CDR3 protein, D gene, J gene, V gene, clone size. The D gene is left open where the match is weak. Clone size appears in some rows only: once, few, many, or a class for an expanded clone.

DNA: TGTGCCAGCAGCGTAGAGGCTAGCGGGGGGTTTTCCTACAATGAGCAGTTCTTC
CDR3: CASSVEASGGFSYNEQFF
D: TRBD2
J: TRBJ2-1
V: TRBV9
size: .

DNA: TGCGCCAGCAGCTATACAGGGAGCTCTGGAAACACCATATATTTT
CDR3: CASSYTGSSGNTIYF
D: .
J: TRBJ1-3
V: TRBV5-1
size: .

DNA: TGTGCCAGCAGTGAACGGATGACTAGCACAGATACGCAGTATTTT
CDR3: CASSERMTSTDTQYF
D: .
J: TRBJ2-3
V: TRBV6-4
size: .

DNA: TGTGCCAGCAGTTTATCGAGTTACTCTGGAAACACCATATATTTT
CDR3: CASSLSSYSGNTIYF
D: .
J: TRBJ1-3
V: TRBV27
size: .

DNA: TGCGCCAGCAGTTTTGGCGGGAGACCCGGGGAGCTGTTTTTT
CDR3: CASSFGGRPGELFF
D: TRBD2
J: TRBJ2-2
V: TRBV4-1
size: .

DNA: TGCGCCAGCAGCCAAGATTCAGGGGCGAGCACAGATACGCAGTATTTT
CDR3: CASSQDSGASTDTQYF
D: .
J: TRBJ2-3
V: TRBV4-1
size: .

DNA: TGCAGTGCTAGTCAAACAGGGCACAATCAGCCCCAGCATTTT
CDR3: CSASQTGHNQPQHF
D: .
J: TRBJ1-5
V: TRBV20-1
size: .

DNA: TGTGCCAGTAGTATTCCAGCGGGGCTTGACGGGGAGCTGTTTTTT
CDR3: CASSIPAGLDGELFF
D: TRBD2
J: TRBJ2-2
V: TRBV19
size: .

DNA: TGTGCCAGCACCCGTAATCCCAATTCACCCCTCCACTTT
CDR3: CASTRNPNSPLHF
D: .
J: TRBJ1-6
V: TRBV28
size: .

DNA: TGTGCCAGCAGCCCGGGGGGCGTTTACGAGCAGTACTTC
CDR3: CASSPGGVYEQYF
D: .
J: TRBJ2-7
V: TRBV11-3
size: .

DNA: TGTGCCAGCAGCTTTGAGTTCTACGAGCAGTACTTC
CDR3: CASSFEFYEQYF
D: .
J: TRBJ2-7
V: TRBV5-4
size: .

DNA: TGCGCCAGCAGCCAAGATTTAGGACTGGTCAGGAGCACTGAAGCTTTCTTT
CDR3: CASSQDLGLVRSTEAFF
D: .
J: TRBJ1-1
V: TRBV4-3
size: .

DNA: TGCGCCAGCAGCTGGAGTGTGGCGGGGGCAGATACGCAGTATTTT
CDR3: CASSWSVAGADTQYF
D: TRBD2
J: TRBJ2-3
V: TRBV5-1
size: .

DNA: TGTGCCAGCAGCTTGGCGGGACAGGGTTCCCACGAGCAGTACTTC
CDR3: CASSLAGQGSHEQYF
D: TRBD1
J: TRBJ2-7
V: TRBV5-4
size: .

DNA: TGTGCCAGCAGTGAATCGCCTCCGGGAGGCCAGCCCCAGCATTTT
CDR3: CASSESPPGGQPQHF
D: .
J: TRBJ1-5
V: TRBV25-1
size: .

DNA: TGTGCCAGCAGTGCTAGATCGACAGGATATGGCTACACCTTC
CDR3: CASSARSTGYGYTF
D: .
J: TRBJ1-2
V: TRBV25-1
size: .

DNA: TGTGCCAGCTCACCGGCGGGACGAAGTGACCCTGGGCATGGCTACACCTTC
CDR3: CASSPAGRSDPGHGYTF
D: .
J: TRBJ1-2
V: TRBV18
size: once

DNA: TGTGCCAGCAGCAGTCAATTCGGGGGGGGTCCCTATGGCTACACCTTC
CDR3: CASSSQFGGGPYGYTF
D: .
J: TRBJ1-2
V: TRBV5-6
size: .

DNA: TGCGCCAGCAGCTTGGGACAGTCTAACTATGGCTACACCTTC
CDR3: CASSLGQSNYGYTF
D: .
J: TRBJ1-2
V: TRBV5-1
size: .

DNA: TGTGCCAGCAGCCCTCGACTAGCGCCTTACAATGAGCAGTTCTTC
CDR3: CASSPRLAPYNEQFF
D: TRBD2
J: TRBJ2-1
V: TRBV5-6
size: .

DNA: TGCGCCAGCAGTCTACGACAGGGGGCGGTTGGGGCCAACGTCCTGACTTTC
CDR3: CASSLRQGAVGANVLTF
D: TRBD1
J: TRBJ2-6
V: TRBV23-1
size: many

DNA: TGTGCCAGCAGAAACAGGGACAGCATTTCGAACATTCAGTACTTC
CDR3: CASRNRDSISNIQYF
D: TRBD1
J: TRBJ2-4
V: TRBV2
size: .

DNA: TGTGCCAGCAGGTCAGGGTTTTCACCCCTCCACTTT
CDR3: CASRSGFSPLHF
D: .
J: TRBJ1-6
V: TRBV12-3/TRBV12-4
size: many

DNA: TGTGCCAGCCCCTCCGGGACAGGGGGCGGGGTGGGTCAGCCCCAGCATTTT
CDR3: CASPSGTGGGVGQPQHF
D: TRBD1
J: TRBJ1-5
V: TRBV28
size: few

DNA: TGCGCCAGCAGCTTGGTGCAGGGGAAATGGGACACTGAAGCTTTCTTT
CDR3: CASSLVQGKWDTEAFF
D: .
J: TRBJ1-1
V: TRBV5-1
size: .

DNA: TGCGCCAGCAGTCTACGGAGGAGGGATCAGCCCCAGCATTTT
CDR3: CASSLRRRDQPQHF
D: .
J: TRBJ1-5
V: TRBV23-1
size: .

DNA: TGTGCCAGCAGGGGGGGACAGTTCACTGAAGCTTTCTTT
CDR3: CASRGGQFTEAFF
D: TRBD1
J: TRBJ1-1
V: TRBV12-3/TRBV12-4
size: .

DNA: TGTGCCAGCAGTTTGGCGGACAGCTCCTACGAGCAGTACTTC
CDR3: CASSLADSSYEQYF
D: .
J: TRBJ2-7
V: TRBV27
size: .

DNA: TGTGCCAGCAGCAACTACAGGCGGTGTGAGACCCAGTACTTC
CDR3: CASSNYRRCETQYF
D: .
J: TRBJ2-5
V: TRBV21-1
size: .

DNA: TGTGCCAGCAGTTACGTGGCTAGAAGGACAGATACGCAGTATTTT
CDR3: CASSYVARRTDTQYF
D: .
J: TRBJ2-3
V: TRBV6-2/TRBV6-3
size: .

DNA: TGTGCTAGTGACCCAACCGGACAGGGGACTAGCACAGATACGCAGTATTTT
CDR3: CASDPTGQGTSTDTQYF
D: TRBD1
J: TRBJ2-3
V: TRBV12-5
size: once

DNA: TGCGCCAGCAGATCCGGGGAGACCCAGTACTTC
CDR3: CASRSGETQYF
D: .
J: TRBJ2-5
V: TRBV5-1
size: .

DNA: TGTGCCAGCAGCCCAACTAGCGCCGGGGAGCTGTTTTTT
CDR3: CASSPTSAGELFF
D: TRBD2
J: TRBJ2-2
V: TRBV9
size: once

DNA: TGTGCCAGCAGGACCCAGCCGCCGGGACATCAAAAGGGCAATCAGCCCCAGCATTTT
CDR3: CASRTQPPGHQKGNQPQHF
D: .
J: TRBJ1-5
V: TRBV6-4
size: .